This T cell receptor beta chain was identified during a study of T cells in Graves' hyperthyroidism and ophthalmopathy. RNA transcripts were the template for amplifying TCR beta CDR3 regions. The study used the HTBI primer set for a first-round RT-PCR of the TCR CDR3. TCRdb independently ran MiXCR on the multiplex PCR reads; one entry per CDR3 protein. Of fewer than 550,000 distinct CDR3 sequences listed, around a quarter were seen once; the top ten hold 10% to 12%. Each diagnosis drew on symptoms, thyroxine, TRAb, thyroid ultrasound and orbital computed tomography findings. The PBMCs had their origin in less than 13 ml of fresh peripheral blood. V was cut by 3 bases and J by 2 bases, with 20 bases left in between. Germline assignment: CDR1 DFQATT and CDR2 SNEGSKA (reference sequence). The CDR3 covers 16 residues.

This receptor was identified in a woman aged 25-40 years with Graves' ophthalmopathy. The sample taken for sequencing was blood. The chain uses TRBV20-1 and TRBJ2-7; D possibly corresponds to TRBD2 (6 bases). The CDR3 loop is CSASSPGGVGTYEQYF. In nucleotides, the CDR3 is TGCAGTGCTAGTTCCCCCGGGGGTGTTGGAACCTACGAGCAGTACTTC.